The present T cell receptor (beta chain) was sequenced within a study of blood T cell repertoires in COVID-19. The length of the CDR3 is 14 residues. Germline CDR1 is MNHEY and CDR2 is SVGAGI. With V trimmed by 6 bases and J by 5 bases, 8 bases remained unmatched. The protocol was immunoSEQ multiplex PCR, while the TCRdb copy is restricted to in-frame clones and leaves out a portion. The sample has some 100,000 clones, 89% seen once. Sequencing was done on a sample of peripheral blood. The gene calls are TRBV6-5 and TRBJ2-5; TRBD1 matches at 8 bases. The receptor was derived from a woman in her 70s with acute or convalescent COVID-19. Here the CDR3 DNA reads TGTGCCAGCAGAGACAGGGGTGGCGGCGAGACCCAGTACTTC. It encodes CASRDRGGGETQYF.